This TCR beta chain was documented in a study of early T cells in non-severe SARS-CoV-2 infection. For this clonotype: Its antigen is unidentified.

Individual cDNA molecules received unique molecular identifiers. One entry per CDR3 protein results from TCRdb running MiXCR on the 5' RACE reads. The sample shows tens of thousands of distinct CDR3 sequences, about 4.6% of them seen only once. V gave up 4 bases and J gave up 3 bases, with 13 bases separating them. Germline V gene sequence: CDR1 SQVTM, CDR2 ANQGSEA. The CDR3 totals 13 residues. Study-level points and caveats: There was a bias toward anti-spike CD8 responses in VDJdb matching, which missed private and CD4 specificities.

This TCR was recovered from an adult who was a healthcare worker with PCR-confirmed SARS-CoV-2 infection or an uninfected control (not recorded which). The sequencing input was whole blood. This chain joins TRBV29-1 and TRBJ2-7; D tentatively reads TRBD1 or TRBD2 (6 bases each). The chain's CDR3 is CSVVQGGNYEQYF. CDR3 coding DNA: TGCAGCGTTGTACAGGGAGGTAACTACGAGCAGTACTTC.